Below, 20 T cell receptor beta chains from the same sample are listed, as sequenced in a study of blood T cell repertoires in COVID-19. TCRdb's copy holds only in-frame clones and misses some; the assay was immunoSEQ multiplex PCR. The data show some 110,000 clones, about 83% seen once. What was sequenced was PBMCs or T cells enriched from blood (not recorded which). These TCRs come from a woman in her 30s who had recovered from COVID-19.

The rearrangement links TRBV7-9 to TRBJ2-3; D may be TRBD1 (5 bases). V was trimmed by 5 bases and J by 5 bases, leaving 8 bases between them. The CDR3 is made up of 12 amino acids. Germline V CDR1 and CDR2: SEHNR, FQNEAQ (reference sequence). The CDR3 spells CASSGALDTQYF. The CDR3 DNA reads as TGTGCCAGCAGCGGGGCCCTAGATACGCAGTATTTT.

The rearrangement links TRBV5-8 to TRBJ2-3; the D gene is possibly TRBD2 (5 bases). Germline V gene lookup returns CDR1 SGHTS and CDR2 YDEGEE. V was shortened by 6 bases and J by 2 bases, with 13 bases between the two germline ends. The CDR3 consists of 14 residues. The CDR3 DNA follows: TGTGCCAGCACCGACGGAGCGGTCACAGATACGCAGTATTTT. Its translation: CASTDGAVTDTQYF.

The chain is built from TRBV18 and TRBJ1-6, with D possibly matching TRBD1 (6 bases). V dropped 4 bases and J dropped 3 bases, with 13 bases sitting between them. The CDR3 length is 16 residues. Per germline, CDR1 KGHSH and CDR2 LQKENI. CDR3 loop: CASSRQTQGYNSPLHF. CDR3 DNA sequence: TGTGCCAGCTCACGGCAAACACAGGGCTATAATTCACCCCTCCACTTT.

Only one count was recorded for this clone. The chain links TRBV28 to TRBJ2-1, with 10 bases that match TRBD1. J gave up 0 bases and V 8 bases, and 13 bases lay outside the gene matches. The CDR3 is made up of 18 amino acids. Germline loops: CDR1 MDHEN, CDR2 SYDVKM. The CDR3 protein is CASPPGTGAMSSYNEQFF. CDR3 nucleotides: TGTGCCAGCCCACCCGGGACAGGGGCGATGAGCTCCTACAATGAGCAGTTCTTC.

CDR3 nucleotides: TGTGCCAGCAGTAGAACGCTACAGCGAGGGCCCCTCCACTTT. Residues: CASSRTLQRGPLHF. V usage is TRBV28 and J usage is TRBJ1-6, with D uncertain. The ends were cut back, 5 bases at V and 13 bases at J, with 18 bases in the middle. Germline V CDR1 and CDR2: MDHEN, SYDVKM. The CDR3 loop spans 14 amino acids.

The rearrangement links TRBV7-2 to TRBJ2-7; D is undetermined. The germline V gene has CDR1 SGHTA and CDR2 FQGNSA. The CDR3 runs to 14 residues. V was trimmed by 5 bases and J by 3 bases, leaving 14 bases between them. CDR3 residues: CASSPERLHYEQYF. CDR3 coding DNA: TGTGCCAGCAGCCCCGAACGCTTACACTACGAGCAGTACTTC. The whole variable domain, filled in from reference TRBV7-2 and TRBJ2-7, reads GAGVSQSPSNKVTEKGKDVELRCDPISGHTALYWYRQSLGQGLEFLIYFQGNSAPDKSGLPSDRFSAERTGGSVSTLTIQRTQQEDSAVYLCASSPERLHYEQYFGPGTRLTVT.

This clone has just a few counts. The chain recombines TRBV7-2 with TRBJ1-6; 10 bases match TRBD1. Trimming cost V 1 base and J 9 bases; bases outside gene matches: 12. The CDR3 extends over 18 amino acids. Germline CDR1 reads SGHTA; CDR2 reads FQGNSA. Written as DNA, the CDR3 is TGTGCCAGCAGCTTAGGACAGGGGGCAAAATCACAAATTTCACCCCTCCACTTT. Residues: CASSLGQGAKSQISPLHF.

CDR3 loop: CASNTGTGLKQPQHF. CDR3 DNA: TGTGCCAGTAACACCGGGACAGGTCTCAAGCAGCCCCAGCATTTT. The V call is TRBV19, the J call TRBJ1-5; 8 positions match TRBD1. The CDR3 has 15 residues. The ends lost 7 bases at V and 7 bases at J; junction bases unmatched: 12. Germline lookup yields CDR1 LNHDA and CDR2 SQIVND (reference sequence).

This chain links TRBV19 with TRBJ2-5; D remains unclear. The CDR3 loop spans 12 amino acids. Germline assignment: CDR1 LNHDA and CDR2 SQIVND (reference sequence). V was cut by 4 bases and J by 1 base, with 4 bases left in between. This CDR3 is CASSTLQETQYF. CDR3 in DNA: TGTGCCAGTAGTACCCTCCAAGAGACCCAGTACTTC. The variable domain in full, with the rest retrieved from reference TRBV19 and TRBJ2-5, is DGGITQSPKYLFRKEGQNVTLSCEQNLNHDAMYWYRQDPGQGLRLIYYSQIVNDFQKGDIAEGYSVSREKKESFPLTVTSAQKNPTAFYLCASSTLQETQYFGPGTRLLVL.

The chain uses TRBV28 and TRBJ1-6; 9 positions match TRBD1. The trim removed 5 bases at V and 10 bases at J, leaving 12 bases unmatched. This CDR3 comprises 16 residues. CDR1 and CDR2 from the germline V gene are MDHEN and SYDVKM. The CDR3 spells CASSPPGQGGGSPLHF. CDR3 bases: TGTGCCAGCAGTCCGCCGGGACAGGGAGGTGGATCACCCCTCCACTTT.

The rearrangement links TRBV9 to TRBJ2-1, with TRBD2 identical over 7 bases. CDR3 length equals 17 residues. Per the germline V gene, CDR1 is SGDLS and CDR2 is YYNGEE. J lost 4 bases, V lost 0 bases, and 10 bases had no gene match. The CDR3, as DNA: TGTGCCAGCAGCGTAGGTGAGGGTAGCGGGCCTTACAATGAGCAGTTCTTC. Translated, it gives CASSVGEGSGPYNEQFF.

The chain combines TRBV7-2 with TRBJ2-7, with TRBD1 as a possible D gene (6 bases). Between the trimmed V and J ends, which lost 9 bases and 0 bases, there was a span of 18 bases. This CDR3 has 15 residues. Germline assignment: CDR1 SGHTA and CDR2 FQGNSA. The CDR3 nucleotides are TGTGCCAGGACACAGGGCGAGGGGAGCTCCTACGAGCAGTACTTC. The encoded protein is CARTQGEGSSYEQYF.

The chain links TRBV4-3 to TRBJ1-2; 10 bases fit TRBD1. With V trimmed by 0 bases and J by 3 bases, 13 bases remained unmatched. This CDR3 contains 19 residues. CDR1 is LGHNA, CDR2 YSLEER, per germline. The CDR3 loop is CASSQDTPGGDRGDYGYTF. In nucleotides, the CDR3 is TGCGCCAGCAGCCAAGATACCCCGGGGGGGGACAGGGGTGACTATGGCTACACCTTC.

CDR3 amino acids: CASSQVLAGVGEQYF. In DNA, the CDR3 is TGTGCCAGCAGCCAAGTGCTAGCGGGAGTAGGCGAGCAGTACTTC. The rearrangement joins TRBV4-2 to TRBJ2-7; 10 bases line up with TRBD2. J lost 6 bases, V lost 1 base, and 6 bases had no gene match. The CDR3 has 15 residues. Germline V gene sequence: CDR1 LGHNA, CDR2 YNFKEQ.

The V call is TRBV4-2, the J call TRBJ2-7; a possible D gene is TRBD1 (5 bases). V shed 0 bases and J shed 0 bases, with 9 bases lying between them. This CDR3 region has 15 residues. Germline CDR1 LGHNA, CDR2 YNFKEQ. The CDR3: CASSQEGASSYEQYF. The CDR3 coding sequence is TGTGCCAGCAGCCAAGAAGGGGCGAGCTCCTACGAGCAGTACTTC.

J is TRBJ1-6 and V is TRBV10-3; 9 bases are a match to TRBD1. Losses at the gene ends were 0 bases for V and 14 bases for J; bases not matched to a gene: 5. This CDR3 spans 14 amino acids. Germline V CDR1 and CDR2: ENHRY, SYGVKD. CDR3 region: CAISESVQGATLHF. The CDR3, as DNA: TGTGCCATCAGTGAGTCGGTACAGGGGGCAACCCTCCACTTT.

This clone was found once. The DNA for the CDR3 is TGTGCCAGCAGTGACTCGACCGAGGGAGCAAATGAGCAGTTCTTC. This gives the protein CASSDSTEGANEQFF. This chain joins TRBV6-4 and TRBJ2-1, with TRBD2 as a possible D gene (5 bases). The CDR3 is 15 residues long. Trimming cost V 0 bases and J 7 bases, with 13 bases left between them. Germline CDR1 reads MRHNA; CDR2 reads SNTAGT.

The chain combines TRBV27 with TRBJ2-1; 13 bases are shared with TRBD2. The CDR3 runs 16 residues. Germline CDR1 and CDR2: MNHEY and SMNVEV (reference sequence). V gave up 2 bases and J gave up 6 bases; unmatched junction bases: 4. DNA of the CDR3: TGTGCCAGCAGTTTAAAGGGGACTAGCGGGGCCAATGAGCAGTTCTTC. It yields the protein CASSLKGTSGANEQFF.

The CDR3 DNA follows: TGTGCCAGCAGCCCGGGGGGGGCCGGGGGGTACGAGCAGTACTTC. Translating it yields CASSPGGAGGYEQYF. This chain uses TRBV5-4 with TRBJ2-7, with 8 bases fitting TRBD2. The CDR3 is 15 residues long. CDR1 SGHNT and CDR2 YYREEE come from the germline V gene (reference sequence). V was pared by 4 bases and J by 4 bases, with 10 bases of the junction left unmatched.

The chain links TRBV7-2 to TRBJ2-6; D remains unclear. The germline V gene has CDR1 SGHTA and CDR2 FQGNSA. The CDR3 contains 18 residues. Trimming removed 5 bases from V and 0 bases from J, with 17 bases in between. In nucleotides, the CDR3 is TGTGCCAGCAGCCCTCTGTGGGCAGCCAGCTCTGGGGCCAACGTCCTGACTTTC. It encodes CASSPLWAASSGANVLTF.